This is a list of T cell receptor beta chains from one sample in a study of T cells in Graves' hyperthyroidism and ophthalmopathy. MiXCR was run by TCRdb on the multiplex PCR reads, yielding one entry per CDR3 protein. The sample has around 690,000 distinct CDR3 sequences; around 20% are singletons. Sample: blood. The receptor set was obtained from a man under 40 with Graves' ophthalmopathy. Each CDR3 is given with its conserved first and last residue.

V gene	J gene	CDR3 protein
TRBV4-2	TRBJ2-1	CASSQRGTGETSSYNEQFF
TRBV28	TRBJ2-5	CASSLYRQKETQYF
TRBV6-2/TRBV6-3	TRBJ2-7	CASSTAGDRYYEQYF
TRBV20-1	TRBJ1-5	CSGREGGSGNQPQHF
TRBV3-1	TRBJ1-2	CASSREQGYGYTF
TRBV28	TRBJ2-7	CASSLPPTSPTYEQYF
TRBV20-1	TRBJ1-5	CSASGSNQPQHF
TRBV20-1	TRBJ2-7	CSARHRDRVYEQYF
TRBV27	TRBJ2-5	CASSAYQTSGRRETQYF
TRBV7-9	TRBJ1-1	CASSLYAEPERAFF
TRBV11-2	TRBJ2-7	CASSAEWTGIYEQYF
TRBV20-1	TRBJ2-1	CSATSTSKGSNEQFF
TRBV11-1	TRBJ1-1	CASSPRAPMNTEAFF
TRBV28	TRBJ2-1	CASRLRYNEQFF
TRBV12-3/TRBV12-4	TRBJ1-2	CASRRQRNNYGYTF
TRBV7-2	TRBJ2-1	CASSLEFINEQFF
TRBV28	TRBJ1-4	CASIPTRDKLNEKLFF
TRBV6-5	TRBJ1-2	CASSYRDQRGYGYTF
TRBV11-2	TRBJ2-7	CASSFHTGSPSYEQYF
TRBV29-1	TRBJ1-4	CSVAGTGVNEKLFF
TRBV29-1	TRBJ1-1	CSALGLTEAFF
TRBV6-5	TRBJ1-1	CASSYSRGNTEAFF
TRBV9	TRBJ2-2	CASSVGGRATGELFF
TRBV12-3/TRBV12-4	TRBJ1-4	CASTTQGSGLRKLFF
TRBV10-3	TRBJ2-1	CAISPGTGLDEQFF
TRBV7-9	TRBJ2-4	CASSLGVREDIQYF
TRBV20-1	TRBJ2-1	CSARTRVHSYNEQFF
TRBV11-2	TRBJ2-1	CASSFTRHLTSGATNEQFF
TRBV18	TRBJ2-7	CASSPPPGGPYEQYF
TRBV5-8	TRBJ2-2	CASSLAGLSTPNTGELFF
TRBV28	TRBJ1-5	CASNFLGGSNQPQHF
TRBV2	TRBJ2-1	CASSEGGQYNEQFF
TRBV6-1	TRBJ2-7	CASSVGLGMGYEQYF
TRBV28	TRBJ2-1	CGTGDNEQFF
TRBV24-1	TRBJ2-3	CATSDTRGRGLLDTQYF
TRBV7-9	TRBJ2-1	CVSSSGTSDEQFF
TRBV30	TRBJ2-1	CAWSKGLAGGPNEQFF
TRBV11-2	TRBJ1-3	CASSRWESSGNTIYF